One sample yielded the 25 T cell receptor beta chains listed below, sequenced in a study of T cells of healthy individuals (dated by TCRdb to between 2017 and 2018). The library came from 5' RACE. These reads were obtained on an Illumina MiSeq. The public reads were reanalyzed by TCRdb: fastp trimming at Q25, MiXCR alignment, in-frame beta chains only. Each record represents a unique CDR3 protein, reported with the most common genes and DNA among its rows. This sample lists 60,000 to 80,000 distinct CDR3 sequences; around 16% were detected once. The ten largest make up less than 6% of the sample. The source is a human donor in good health.

V and J are TRBV4-1 and TRBJ1-4; TRBD1 is a possible D gene (5 bases). The CDR3 runs to 15 residues. The germline CDR1 and CDR2 sequences are MGHRA and YSYEKL. The V end was cut by 0 bases, the J end by 8 bases, with 13 bases between. CDR3 loop: CASSQDPGEWEKLFF. The CDR3 DNA sequence: TGCGCCAGCAGCCAAGATCCGGGGGAATGGGAAAAACTGTTTTTT.

This clonotype has ten or more counts. The chain is built from TRBV7-9 and TRBJ2-5, with 9 bases lining up with TRBD1. J gave up 1 base and V 11 bases, and 5 bases lay outside the gene matches. The CDR3 loop spans 13 amino acids. The germline CDR1 and CDR2 sequences are SEHNR and FQNEAQ (reference sequence). The CDR3 here is CAGSDRGQETQYF. The CDR3 DNA reads as TGTGCCGGATCGGACAGGGGCCAAGAGACCCAGTACTTC. Together with reference TRBV7-9 and TRBJ2-5, the CDR3 gives the full variable domain: DTGVSQNPRHKITKRGQNVTFRCDPISEHNRLYWYRQTLGQGPEFLTYFQNEAQLEKSRLLSDRFSAERPKGSFSTLEIQRTEQGDSAMYLCAGSDRGQETQYFGPGTRLLVL.

The V and J genes are TRBV6-4 and TRBJ2-7; no clear D gene. The CDR3 has 13 amino acids. V was pared by 4 bases and J by 6 bases, with 13 bases between. Germline V gives CDR1 MRHNA, CDR2 SNTAGT. The CDR3 bases are TGTGCCAGCAGTGTCATAGCCGGTCGCGAGCAGTACTTC. It yields the protein CASSVIAGREQYF.

This clonotype was counted many times. This chain connects TRBV11-1 to TRBJ2-7, with 9 bases matching TRBD1. Per the germline V gene, CDR1 is SGHAT and CDR2 is FQDESV (reference sequence). The CDR3 sequence is 15 residues long. V shed 2 bases and J 3 bases; nucleotides not matched to a gene: 5. CDR3 region: CASSLTRQGDYEQYF. The CDR3, as DNA: TGTGCCAGCAGCTTAACGAGACAGGGGGACTACGAGCAGTACTTC.

The table lists this clonotype with a few counts. CDR3 sequence: CSAFSRQGSSPLHF. In DNA form, the CDR3 reads TGCAGTGCTTTTTCCCGACAGGGGAGCTCACCCCTCCACTTT. The chain carries TRBV20-1 and TRBJ1-6, with TRBD1 matching 8 bases. CDR3 length equals 14 residues. Germline values: CDR1 DFQATT, CDR2 SNEGSKA (reference sequence). J gave up 10 bases and V 5 bases, and 10 bases lay outside the gene matches.

This chain joins TRBV2 and TRBJ2-2; 13 nucleotides line up with TRBD2. Germline V gives CDR1 SNHLY, CDR2 FYNNEI. V lost 5 bases, J lost 6 bases, and 6 bases stayed unmatched. This CDR3 region has 16 residues. CDR3 coding DNA: TGTGCCAGCAGTAACGGACTAGCGGGAGCCCCCGGGGAGCTGTTTTTT. This encodes CASSNGLAGAPGELFF.

This chain uses TRBV4-3 with TRBJ2-2; no definite D call. Looked up from germline, CDR1 is LGHNA and CDR2 is YSLEER. The CDR3 has 14 residues. Trimming shortened V by 1 base and J by 2 bases, and 5 bases separated the two germline ends. CDR3 nucleotides: TGCGCCAGCAGCCAAGTGGGTAACACCGGGGAGCTGTTTTTT. The encoded protein is CASSQVGNTGELFF.

This clonotype occurred many times. This chain uses TRBV5-1 with TRBJ2-1, with TRBD2 matching over 15 bases. V gave up 4 bases and J gave up 7 bases; unmatched junction bases: 6. CDR1 is SGHRS and CDR2 is YFSETQ in the germline V gene. CDR3 length equals 16 residues. In nucleotides, the CDR3 is TGCGCCAGCAGCAATCCGGGACTAGCGGGAGGTAATGAGCAGTTCTTC. Its protein is CASSNPGLAGGNEQFF.

This chain links TRBV11-1 with TRBJ2-1, with D hard to call. The ends were cut back, 3 bases at V and 3 bases at J, with 3 bases in the middle. CDR3 length: 12 residues. Per the germline V gene, CDR1 is SGHAT and CDR2 is FQDESV (reference sequence). The CDR3 protein is CASSFSYNEQFF. In DNA, the CDR3 is TGTGCCAGCAGCTTTAGCTACAATGAGCAGTTCTTC.

This clonotype was observed at least ten times. This chain joins TRBV14 and TRBJ2-7, with D perhaps matching TRBD2 (5 bases). V dropped 4 bases and J dropped 7 bases, with 14 bases sitting between them. The CDR3 contains 13 residues. The germline V gene encodes CDR1 SGHDN and CDR2 FVKESK. The CDR3 reads CASSPGVLREQYF. The CDR3 coding sequence is TGTGCCAGCAGCCCCGGGGTCCTGAGGGAGCAGTACTTC.

This clonotype has more than one count but fewer than ten. CDR3 in DNA: TGTGCCAGCAGTTTGGGCAGGGGGCTCACCTCGAATGAAAAACTGTTTTTT. This gives the protein CASSLGRGLTSNEKLFF. The chain is built from TRBV12-3 or TRBV12-4 and TRBJ1-4, with 8 bases matching TRBD1. CDR3 length equals 17 residues. Germline trimming cut 3 bases from V and 5 bases from J; bases unmatched to any gene: 11.

The chain recombines TRBV12-3 or TRBV12-4 with TRBJ2-7; no firm D call. V lost 2 bases and J 7 bases, leaving 12 bases between the germline ends. This CDR3 is 13 amino acids long. CDR3 in DNA: TGTGCCAGCAGTTTAACCAGCCCCCTGGAGCAGTACTTC. It is translated as CASSLTSPLEQYF.

This clonotype was seen repeatedly, ten times or more. The V gene is TRBV10-3, the J gene TRBJ1-1, with 10 bases that match TRBD1. There are 13 residues in the CDR3. The germline CDR1 and CDR2 sequences are ENHRY and SYGVKD. V was clipped by 4 bases and J by 6 bases; unmatched bases: 2. The CDR3, as DNA: TGTGCCATCAGTGGACAGGGGGCCGCTGAAGCTTTCTTT. It codes for CAISGQGAAEAFF.

This clonotype appeared many times. The chain recombines TRBV19 with TRBJ1-4; maybe TRBD1 (6 bases). V lost 8 bases and J lost 5, with 12 bases in between. CDR1 is LNHDA and CDR2 is SQIVND in the germline V gene (reference sequence). The CDR3 covers 13 residues. The CDR3 spells CASRWTANEKLFF. CDR3 DNA: TGTGCCAGTCGCTGGACAGCGAATGAAAAACTGTTTTTT.

This clonotype occurred a few times. The chain carries TRBV11-2 and TRBJ1-5; D remains unclear. The CDR3 spans 13 residues. Trimming cost V 5 bases and J 6 bases, with 11 bases left between them. Germline V CDR1 and CDR2: SGHAT, FQNNGV. The CDR3 protein is CASSQSLRQPQHF. In DNA form, the CDR3 reads TGTGCCAGCAGCCAAAGTCTCCGTCAGCCCCAGCATTTT. Based on the CDR3 plus reference TRBV11-2 and TRBJ1-5, the full variable domain is EAGVAQSPRYKIIEKRQSVAFWCNPISGHATLYWYQQILGQGPKLLIQFQNNGVVDDSQLPKDRFSAERLKGVDSTLKIQPAKLEDSAVYLCASSQSLRQPQHFGDGTRLSIL.

V and J are TRBV4-1 and TRBJ2-5; TRBD1 matches 7 bases. Per germline, CDR1 MGHRA and CDR2 YSYEKL. Losses at the gene ends were 0 bases for V and 2 bases for J; bases not matched to a gene: 3. This CDR3 has 15 residues. CDR3 bases: TGCGCCAGCAGCCAAGAACACAGGGGACAAGAGACCCAGTACTTC. Translating gives CASSQEHRGQETQYF.

This clonotype appeared many times. Likely a read error: the CDR3 ends without its conserved phenylalanine or tryptophan. This chain uses TRBV25-1 with TRBJ2-7, with D tentatively TRBD1 (6 bases). This CDR3 comprises 15 residues. V lost 4 bases to trimming and J lost 0 bases, with 13 bases between them. Per the germline V gene, CDR1 is MGHDK and CDR2 is SYGVNS. The CDR3 DNA reads TGTGCCAGCAGTGCCAACCGGGACAACTCCTACGAGCAGTACTTA. Its protein is CASSANRDNSYEQYL.

This clonotype came up many times. The chain uses TRBV6-1 and TRBJ1-1; TRBD1 is a possible D gene (5 bases). The germline gives CDR1 MNHNS, CDR2 SASEGT. This CDR3 contains 13 residues. V gave up 4 bases and J gave up 0 bases, with 6 bases separating them. CDR3 sequence reads: CASSVQVNTEAFF. The CDR3 nucleotides read TGTGCCAGCAGTGTACAGGTGAACACTGAAGCTTTCTTT.

This clonotype was counted many times. This chain links TRBV2 with TRBJ2-6; the D gene is possibly TRBD1 (5 bases). There are 14 residues in the CDR3. Trimming removed 4 bases at V and 4 bases at J, with 8 bases between. Germline V lookup: CDR1 SNHLY, CDR2 FYNNEI. This CDR3 reads CASSGQMGANVLTF. The CDR3 DNA reads TGTGCCAGCAGTGGACAGATGGGGGCCAACGTCCTGACTTTC.

The sample holds many counts of this clonotype. The V and J genes are TRBV6-5 and TRBJ2-5; perhaps TRBD1 as D (6 bases). The germline CDR1 and CDR2 sequences are MNHEY and SVGAGI. This CDR3 region has 19 residues. The V end lost 0 bases, the J end lost 5 bases, and 25 bases lay between the germline ends. CDR3 sequence reads: CASSYSIREGRGIVETQYF. The CDR3 DNA reads TGTGCCAGCAGTTACTCGATTAGAGAGGGAAGGGGGATTGTTGAGACCCAGTACTTC.

CDR3 amino acids: CASSSLFEQYF. CDR3 nucleotides: TGTGCCAGCAGCTCCCTTTTCGAGCAGTACTTC. The chain uses TRBV7-9 and TRBJ2-7; D gene uncertain. Trimming shortened V by 4 bases and J by 6 bases, and 7 bases separated the two germline ends. The germline V gene has CDR1 SEHNR and CDR2 FQNEAQ (reference sequence). The CDR3 length is 11 residues.

This clonotype was observed at least ten times. The V call is TRBV18, the J call TRBJ2-5; possibly TRBD1 or TRBD2 for D (5 bases each). Trimming stripped 5 bases from V and 7 bases from J, with 23 bases between. CDR1 and CDR2 from the germline V gene are KGHSH and LQKENI. CDR3 length: 16 amino acids. The CDR3 sequence: CASSRGAGLTGGTQYF. The CDR3 DNA reads as TGTGCCAGCTCAAGGGGAGCTGGGTTGACTGGTGGGACCCAGTACTTC.

The rearrangement links TRBV29-1 to TRBJ1-1; unclear D gene. The V and J ends lost 2 bases and 7 bases respectively, with 11 bases between them. Germline V gene sequence: CDR1 SQVTM, CDR2 ANQGSEA. The CDR3 runs 12 residues. The CDR3 reads CSVERLDGEAFF. DNA of the CDR3: TGCAGCGTTGAACGGCTGGATGGTGAAGCTTTCTTT. Variable domain in full (rest from reference TRBV29-1 and TRBJ1-1): SAVISQKPSRDICQRGTSLTIQCQVDSQVTMMFWYRQQPGQSLTLIATANQGSEATYESGFVIDKFPISRPNLTFSTLTVSNMSPEDSSIYLCSVERLDGEAFFGQGTRLTVV.

This clonotype was seen at least ten times. V and J are TRBV12-3 or TRBV12-4 and TRBJ1-2; D is ambiguous. CDR3 length equals 11 residues. Trimming pared 8 bases from V and 4 bases from J, leaving 8 bases between. The CDR3 sequence is CASRGAYGYTF. In DNA, the CDR3 is TGTGCCAGCCGAGGCGCCTATGGCTACACCTTC.

This clonotype rates as medium-sized (0.01 to 0.1%). V and J are TRBV29-1 and TRBJ1-4; 7 bases line up with TRBD1. Trimming took 6 bases from V and 8 from J; bases not matched to a gene: 6. The CDR3 has 12 residues. Looked up from germline, CDR1 is SQVTM and CDR2 is ANQGSEA. CDR3 nucleotides: TGCAGCGTGATACAGGGGAGCGAAAAACTGTTTTTT. Residues: CSVIQGSEKLFF.